These 25 T cell receptor beta chains came from one sample sequenced in a study of regulatory T cells in long-lasting Graves disease. Relying on iRepertoire HTBI primers and Arm-PCR of CDR3 regions, the team built TCR beta libraries. MiXCR was run by TCRdb on the multiplex PCR reads, yielding one entry per CDR3 protein. The repertoire has about 540,000 distinct CDR3 sequences, roughly 14% of them found once; the top ten carry under 10%. The sample's time point: newly diagnosed GD, antithyroid drugs for less than 3 months. Researchers made the TCR library from RNA that was extracted from PBMCs. These sequences were also reported in another study, on T cells in Graves' hyperthyroidism and ophthalmopathy.

The starting material was peripheral blood mononuclear cells (PBMCs), obtained at new diagnosis, from a patient treated with antithyroid drugs. Every receptor here comes from a man aged 25-40 years with Graves disease.

The genes are TRBV11-2 and TRBJ1-4; D not certain. From germline, CDR1 is SGHAT and CDR2 FQNNGV. This CDR3 has 13 residues. V lost 3 bases to trimming and J lost 11 bases, with 13 bases between them. This CDR3 is CASSFGRTGKLFF. CDR3 DNA sequence: TGTGCCAGCAGCTTCGGTCGGACGGGGAAACTGTTTTTT.

The chain carries TRBV12-3 or TRBV12-4 and TRBJ2-5; the D is unclear. Trimming took off 6 bases at V and 5 bases at J, with 16 bases between the two ends. The CDR3 is made up of 14 amino acids. Here the CDR3 reads CASSPGPLGETQYF. The DNA for the CDR3 is TGTGCCAGCAGCCCTGGGCCGTTGGGGGAGACCCAGTACTTC.

This clonotype was recorded a few times. V gene TRBV11-2 combines with J gene TRBJ1-3; maybe TRBD1 (5 bases). The CDR3 runs to 14 residues. Trimming pared 3 bases from V and 4 bases from J, leaving 10 bases between. In germline, CDR1 is SGHAT, CDR2 FQNNGV. The CDR3 region has the DNA TGTGCCAGCAGCTTTTGGCGGGACGGAAACACCATATATTTT. This translates into CASSFWRDGNTIYF.

This chain links TRBV5-1 with TRBJ2-1, with 8 positions matching TRBD2. The CDR3 covers 16 residues. V was pared by 4 bases and J by 5 bases, with 11 bases of the junction left unmatched. The germline V gene encodes CDR1 SGHRS and CDR2 YFSETQ. The CDR3 DNA reads as TGCGCCAGCAGCCGGGATACTAGCGGAGGGAACAATGAGCAGTTCTTC. Its protein product is CASSRDTSGGNNEQFF. Full variable domain (missing parts from reference TRBV5-1 and TRBJ2-1): KAGVTQTPRYLIKTRGQQVTLSCSPISGHRSVSWYQQTPGQGLQFLFEYFSETQRNKGNFPGRFSGRQFSNSRSEMNVSTLELGDSALYLCASSRDTSGGNNEQFFGPGTRLTVL.

This clonotype was observed a handful of times. This chain links TRBV14 with TRBJ2-5, with 7 nucleotides matching TRBD2. Germline CDR1 and CDR2: SGHDN and FVKESK. The CDR3 has 15 residues. After removal of 2 bases from V and 1 base from J, the junction contained 4 bases not matched to a gene. The CDR3 sequence is CASSQKGLPQETQYF. The CDR3 nucleotides are TGTGCCAGCAGCCAAAAGGGACTACCCCAAGAGACCCAGTACTTC.

The rearrangement links TRBV5-5 to TRBJ2-6, with a tentative D call TRBD2 (5 bases). V dropped 4 bases and J dropped 4 bases, with 18 bases sitting between them. Germline V gene sequence: CDR1 SGHKS, CDR2 YYEKEE (reference sequence). The CDR3 is made up of 17 amino acids. For the CDR3, the DNA is TGTGCCAGCAGCCCGCAGCGGAGGACTGCCGGGGCCAACGTCCTGACTTTC. This codes for CASSPQRRTAGANVLTF. The complete variable domain, with remaining parts taken from reference TRBV5-5 and TRBJ2-6, reads DAGVTQSPTHLIKTRGQQVTLRCSPISGHKSVSWYQQVLGQGPQFIFQYYEKEERGRGNFPDRFSARQFPNYSSELNVNALLLGDSALYLCASSPQRRTAGANVLTFGAGSRLTVL.

This clonotype showed up many times. The gene calls are TRBV10-2 and TRBJ2-7; 7 nucleotides agree with TRBD2. Trimming cost V 6 bases and J 5 bases; bases outside gene matches: 10. The CDR3 is 14 amino acids. Per germline, CDR1 WSHSY and CDR2 SAAADI. The CDR3 sequence is CASRPTSLVDEQYF. For the CDR3, the DNA is TGCGCCAGCAGACCGACTAGCCTAGTCGACGAGCAGTACTTC.

This clonotype has more than one count but fewer than ten. The rearrangement uses TRBV24-1 and TRBJ2-1, with D maybe TRBD1 (5 bases). CDR1 and CDR2 from the germline V gene are KGHDR and SFDVKD. V was clipped by 3 bases and J by 6 bases, with 5 bases between them. The CDR3 extends over 12 amino acids. The CDR3 DNA reads as TGTGCCACCAGTGATACAGGCAATGAGCAGTTCTTC. This translates into CATSDTGNEQFF.

The CDR3 DNA reads TGCAGTGCTACCCAGGGACCTGGAAACACCATATATTTT. Translation gives CSATQGPGNTIYF. The V and J genes are TRBV20-1 and TRBJ1-3; D possibly corresponds to TRBD1 (5 bases). With 4 bases removed from V and 2 bases from J, the gap between germline ends came to 9 bases. The CDR3 length is 13 residues. Germline CDR1 reads DFQATT; CDR2 reads SNEGSKA (reference sequence).

This clonotype has ten or more counts. The chain employs TRBV3-1 and TRBJ1-2; possibly TRBD1 for D (6 bases). CDR1 is LGHDT and CDR2 is YNNKEL in the germline V gene (reference sequence). This CDR3 comprises 13 residues. Trimming left V 0 bases short and J 8 bases short, with 10 bases between. CDR3 in DNA: TGTGCCAGCAGCCAAGATCACAGGGTCGGCTACACCTTC. Amino acids: CASSQDHRVGYTF.

The J gene is TRBJ2-6, the V gene TRBV30; 8 nucleotides match TRBD1. CDR3 length: 13 amino acids. CDR1 and CDR2 from the germline V gene are GTSNPN and SVGIG (reference sequence). The V and J ends lost 7 bases and 2 bases, in that order; junction bases with no gene match: 1. DNA of the CDR3: TGTGCCTCGGGACAGGCTGGGGCCAACGTCCTGACTTTC. It encodes CASGQAGANVLTF.

The sample holds many counts of this clonotype. The rearrangement joins TRBV19 to TRBJ1-1; D gene ambiguous. The CDR3 runs 22 residues. Trimming cost V 5 bases and J 0 bases, with 34 bases left between them. CDR1 and CDR2 (germline): LNHDA, SQIVND (reference sequence). The CDR3 DNA reads as TGTGCCAGTAGTCAGCTTCCACCGGGAACTACACGGGCCGAACTAATGAACACTGAAGCTTTCTTT. Its translation: CASSQLPPGTTRAELMNTEAFF.

This clonotype was seen ten or more times. The chain uses TRBV20-1 and TRBJ2-1; D is possibly TRBD2 (5 bases). The CDR3 runs 17 residues. The V end lost 0 bases, the J end lost 0 bases, and 15 bases lay between the germline ends. Germline assignment: CDR1 DFQATT and CDR2 SNEGSKA (reference sequence). In DNA form, the CDR3 reads TGCAGTGCTAGAGATACAAAGCGGCCTAGCTCCTACAATGAGCAGTTCTTC. Translation: CSARDTKRPSSYNEQFF.

At least ten counts were recorded for this clonotype. The rearrangement uses TRBV28 and TRBJ1-5; no clear D. This CDR3 is 14 amino acids long. V was clipped by 7 bases and J by 3 bases, with 13 bases between them. The germline V gene has CDR1 MDHEN and CDR2 SYDVKM. The CDR3 nucleotides read TGTGCCAGCACCCCCCAGCTAGTCAATCAGCCCCAGCATTTT. Translated, it gives CASTPQLVNQPQHF.

At least ten counts were recorded for this clonotype. The V and J genes are TRBV12-3 or TRBV12-4 and TRBJ2-3, with D uncertain. This CDR3 has 14 amino acids. The V and J ends lost 6 bases and 4 bases respectively, with 14 bases between them. The CDR3 spells CASSPEAGSDTQYF. In DNA, the CDR3 is TGTGCCAGCAGCCCCGAAGCCGGGTCAGATACGCAGTATTTT.

The chain joins TRBV15 to TRBJ2-1; D is unclear. Germline CDR1 and CDR2: LNHNV and YYDKDF (reference sequence). Trimming stripped 0 bases from V and 0 bases from J, with 9 bases between. There are 16 residues in the CDR3. The CDR3 reads CATSRDLRPSYNEQFF. CDR3 coding DNA: TGTGCCACCAGCAGAGATCTGCGTCCCTCCTACAATGAGCAGTTCTTC.

This clonotype was seen ten or more times. The chain joins TRBV19 to TRBJ2-1, with D possibly TRBD2 on 6 matching bases. The V end was cut by 2 bases, the J end by 0 bases, with 11 bases between. CDR1 and CDR2 from the germline V gene are LNHDA and SQIVND (reference sequence). This CDR3 has 16 residues. CDR3 residues: CASSIMAGSSYNEQFF. The CDR3 region has the DNA TGTGCCAGTAGTATAATGGCCGGGAGCTCCTACAATGAGCAGTTCTTC.

This clonotype showed up just a few times. The chain carries TRBV28 and TRBJ1-5; no definite D call. The germline CDR1 and CDR2 sequences are MDHEN and SYDVKM. The V end was cut by 2 bases, the J end by 9 bases, with 17 bases between. The CDR3 is 15 residues long. CDR3 DNA: TGTGCCAGCAGTTTACGGACGGCAGATTTGAGGCCCCAGCATTTT. It encodes CASSLRTADLRPQHF.

This clonotype was seen many times. The chain recombines TRBV11-2 with TRBJ1-3, with a tentative D call TRBD1 (5 bases). The V gene lost 1 base and the J gene lost 4 bases, with 11 bases spanning the gap. The CDR3 runs to 15 residues. Germline-derived CDR1 and CDR2 are SGHAT and FQNNGV. CDR3 loop: CASSLAPGLGNTIYF. Here the CDR3 DNA reads TGTGCCAGCAGCTTAGCCCCAGGGCTGGGAAACACCATATATTTT.

Regarding this clonotype: One base away lies a much larger clone, so this may be a sequencing read error. The chain employs TRBV27 and TRBJ2-5; D is undetermined. Trimming removed 4 bases from V and 7 bases from J, with 16 bases in between. The germline V gene encodes CDR1 MNHEY and CDR2 SMNVEV (reference sequence). The CDR3 has 14 amino acids. CDR3 nucleotide sequence: TGTGCCAGCAGTTCAATGGCCGGCTTAGGGACCCAGTACTTC. Protein product: CASSSMAGLGTQYF.

In the case of this clonotype: A single base separates this from a much larger clone, so it may be a read error. The V call is TRBV7-2, the J call TRBJ2-5; D remains unclear. CDR3 size: 12 residues. Germline V gene sequence: CDR1 SGHTA, CDR2 FQGNSA. V lost 8 bases and J lost 4, with 11 bases in between. CDR3 region: CASGPGLETQYF. The CDR3 nucleotides are TGTGCCAGCGGCCCAGGCCTAGAGACCCAGTACTTC. Looking up the rest from reference TRBV7-2 and TRBJ2-5 gives the full variable domain: GAGVSQSPSNKVTEKGKDVELRCDPISGHTALYWYRQSLGQGLEFLIYFQGNSAPDKSGLPSDRFSAERTGGSVSTLTIQRTQQEDSAVYLCASGPGLETQYFGPGTRLLVL.

The rearrangement joins TRBV12-3 or TRBV12-4 to TRBJ1-6; TRBD1 might be the D (5 bases). The CDR3 runs 14 residues. The ends were cut back, 3 bases at V and 9 bases at J, with 12 bases in the middle. In nucleotides, the CDR3 is TGTGCCAGCAGTTTCAAAGGGGAGAGTTCACCCCTCCACTTT. Encoded protein: CASSFKGESSPLHF.

This clonotype was found many times. The chain links TRBV7-9 to TRBJ2-1; D is ambiguous. Deletions cut 8 bases from V and 7 bases from J, with 15 bases between. Per germline, CDR1 SEHNR and CDR2 FQNEAQ (reference sequence). This CDR3 region has 13 residues. CDR3 coding DNA: TGTGCCAGCGCGGACGCCGCCGGGAATGAGCAGTTCTTC. Translating gives CASADAAGNEQFF.

This clonotype was detected many times. The V gene is TRBV20-1, the J gene TRBJ2-7; no firm D call. Germline CDR1 and CDR2: DFQATT and SNEGSKA (reference sequence). V was trimmed by 6 bases and J by 1 base, leaving 13 bases between them. This CDR3 region has 13 residues. The CDR3 region has the DNA TGCAGTGCCCAGTCGGCGGTATCCTACGAGCAGTACTTC. It translates to CSAQSAVSYEQYF.

This chain uses TRBV20-1 with TRBJ1-6, with TRBD1 matching 9 bases. The CDR3 totals 13 residues. From germline, CDR1 is DFQATT and CDR2 SNEGSKA (reference sequence). Trimming cost V 5 bases and J 6 bases; bases outside gene matches: 2. The chain's CDR3 is CSAHRGLNSPLHF. The CDR3 DNA reads as TGCAGTGCTCACAGGGGGCTTAATTCACCCCTCCACTTT.